The rows below give T cell receptor beta chains drawn from one sample of a study of blood T cells in healthy people across ages. TCRdb ran MiXCR on the 5' RACE reads and lists one entry per CDR3 protein. Seen here are hundreds of thousands of distinct CDR3 sequences, roughly 44% observed once, and the top ten hold about a fifth. Sequenced material: blood. These TCRs come from a man in his 60s in good health. Both conserved end residues are part of each CDR3. The D gene is left open where the match is weak. Rows may omit the clone size; those that give it use once, few, many or a size class.

abundance: .
v_gene: TRBV6-1
d_gene: .
j_gene: TRBJ2-7
CDR3nt: TGTGCCAGCAGTGAAGCGGACCCGTCCTACGAGCAGTACTTC
CDR3aa: CASSEADPSYEQYF

abundance: few
v_gene: TRBV7-2
d_gene: .
j_gene: TRBJ1-4
CDR3nt: TGTGCCAGCAGCTTATTAGGAGGTGGGGAAAAACTGTTTTTT
CDR3aa: CASSLLGGGEKLFF

abundance: .
v_gene: TRBV12-3/TRBV12-4
d_gene: .
j_gene: TRBJ2-7
CDR3nt: TGTGCCAGCAGTTTAGGCAGGAGAACCTGCGAGCAGTACTTC
CDR3aa: CASSLGRRTCEQYF

abundance: .
v_gene: TRBV10-2
d_gene: .
j_gene: TRBJ2-7
CDR3nt: TGCGCCAGCAGTGAGTGGGGGACCGGGACGAACACCTACGAGCAGTACTTC
CDR3aa: CASSEWGTGTNTYEQYF

abundance: many
v_gene: TRBV4-3
d_gene: .
j_gene: TRBJ2-1
CDR3nt: TGCGCCAGCAGCCAAGAATTTTCGGGCAACAATGAGCAGTTCTTC
CDR3aa: CASSQEFSGNNEQFF

abundance: once
v_gene: TRBV5-6
d_gene: .
j_gene: TRBJ1-2
CDR3nt: TGTGCCAGCAGCTTGACCATAGGAAGAGGCTACACCTTC
CDR3aa: CASSLTIGRGYTF

abundance: .
v_gene: TRBV2
d_gene: .
j_gene: TRBJ2-7
CDR3nt: TGTGCCAGCAGTGAAGCTTCATCCTACGAGCAGTACTTC
CDR3aa: CASSEASSYEQYF

abundance: .
v_gene: TRBV5-1
d_gene: .
j_gene: TRBJ2-7
CDR3nt: TGCGCCAGCAGCTCGGGAGCGGGCGATTTCTACGAGCAGTACTTC
CDR3aa: CASSSGAGDFYEQYF

abundance: once
v_gene: TRBV7-9
d_gene: TRBD1
j_gene: TRBJ1-2
CDR3nt: TGTGCCAGCAGCTTGGGGGACAGGGAGGATTTGAGCTATGGCTACACCTTC
CDR3aa: CASSLGDREDLSYGYTF

abundance: .
v_gene: TRBV7-9
d_gene: .
j_gene: TRBJ2-2
CDR3nt: TGTGCCAGCAGCCTTACCACGACAGGTTTGAACACCGGGGAGCTGTTTTTT
CDR3aa: CASSLTTTGLNTGELFF

abundance: .
v_gene: TRBV5-1
d_gene: TRBD1
j_gene: TRBJ1-2
CDR3nt: TGCGCCAGCAGCCTCGGACAGGGAGTTTTAGGCTATGGCTACACCTTC
CDR3aa: CASSLGQGVLGYGYTF

abundance: .
v_gene: TRBV11-3
d_gene: .
j_gene: TRBJ1-6
CDR3nt: TGTGCCAGCAGCCGCCCAAAAGGGGAGCTGAATTCACCCCTCCACTTT
CDR3aa: CASSRPKGELNSPLHF

abundance: .
v_gene: TRBV7-8
d_gene: TRBD2
j_gene: TRBJ2-1
CDR3nt: TGTGCCAGCAGCTTAGCGCTAGCGGGGACTCTCTACAATGAGCAGTTCTTC
CDR3aa: CASSLALAGTLYNEQFF

abundance: few
v_gene: TRBV28
d_gene: .
j_gene: TRBJ2-1
CDR3nt: TGTGCCAGCAGTCACGGTCCAGCGGGCAATGAGCAGTTCTTC
CDR3aa: CASSHGPAGNEQFF

abundance: .
v_gene: TRBV20-1
d_gene: TRBD2
j_gene: TRBJ2-1
CDR3nt: TGCAGTGCTAGACGGATAGCGGGGGGCTCCAATGAGCAGTTCTTC
CDR3aa: CSARRIAGGSNEQFF

abundance: .
v_gene: TRBV12-3/TRBV12-4
d_gene: .
j_gene: TRBJ2-2
CDR3nt: TGTGCCAGCAGTTTAGGACAGACCCCGAACACCGGGGAGCTGTTTTTT
CDR3aa: CASSLGQTPNTGELFF

abundance: once
v_gene: TRBV7-9
d_gene: TRBD2
j_gene: TRBJ2-1
CDR3nt: TGTGCCAGCAGCTCCATCCCTAGGACTAGCGGGGCTAATGAGCAGTTCTTC
CDR3aa: CASSSIPRTSGANEQFF

abundance: .
v_gene: TRBV4-1
d_gene: TRBD1
j_gene: TRBJ1-6
CDR3nt: TGCGCCAGCAGCCAACGACAGGGAAATTCACCCCTCCACTTT
CDR3aa: CASSQRQGNSPLHF

abundance: .
v_gene: TRBV5-1
d_gene: .
j_gene: TRBJ2-1
CDR3nt: TGCGCCAGCAGCCCCGGTGACAACGTGGGGGGTGAGCAGTTCTTC
CDR3aa: CASSPGDNVGGEQFF

abundance: few
v_gene: TRBV3-1
d_gene: TRBD2
j_gene: TRBJ2-5
CDR3nt: TGTGCCAGCAGCTTCTCCGGGACTAGCGGGGGCCTCGGAGAGACCCAGTACTTC
CDR3aa: CASSFSGTSGGLGETQYF

abundance: .
v_gene: TRBV12-3/TRBV12-4
d_gene: .
j_gene: TRBJ1-6
CDR3nt: TGTGCCAGCAGTTTCGAAGGGGGTGCTGGCTATAATTCACCCCTCCACTTT
CDR3aa: CASSFEGGAGYNSPLHF

abundance: .
v_gene: TRBV5-6
d_gene: TRBD1
j_gene: TRBJ2-7
CDR3nt: TGTGCCAGCAGCTTTTGGACAGGATCCTACGAGCAGTACTTC
CDR3aa: CASSFWTGSYEQYF

abundance: .
v_gene: TRBV29-1
d_gene: TRBD1
j_gene: TRBJ2-1
CDR3nt: TGCAGCTTCCGGGACAGCCCCTACAATGAGCAGTTCTTC
CDR3aa: CSFRDSPYNEQFF

abundance: few
v_gene: TRBV6-2/TRBV6-3
d_gene: .
j_gene: TRBJ2-1
CDR3nt: TGTGCCAGCAGTTCAGTTCTCCATGAGCAGTTCTTC
CDR3aa: CASSSVLHEQFF

abundance: once
v_gene: TRBV2
d_gene: .
j_gene: TRBJ2-3
CDR3nt: TGTGCCAGCAGTGAAGCGCGGGAAGATACGCAGTATTTT
CDR3aa: CASSEAREDTQYF

abundance: .
v_gene: TRBV20-1
d_gene: TRBD1
j_gene: TRBJ2-7
CDR3nt: TGCAGTGCTACGGGACAGGGCTTCTACGAGCAGTACTTC
CDR3aa: CSATGQGFYEQYF

abundance: few
v_gene: TRBV14
d_gene: .
j_gene: TRBJ2-7
CDR3nt: TGTGCCAGCAGCCAATCGCTCGAGCAGTACTTC
CDR3aa: CASSQSLEQYF

abundance: .
v_gene: TRBV12-3/TRBV12-4
d_gene: .
j_gene: TRBJ1-4
CDR3nt: TGTGCCAGCAGCCCGGGACAAGCACATATTCTGTTTTTT
CDR3aa: CASSPGQAHILFF

abundance: .
v_gene: TRBV11-2
d_gene: .
j_gene: TRBJ2-1
CDR3nt: TGTGCCAGCAGCCAGATCAGGGATACCCCAAAAAGATCATACAATGAGCAGTTCTTC
CDR3aa: CASSQIRDTPKRSYNEQFF

abundance: few
v_gene: TRBV7-2
d_gene: .
j_gene: TRBJ1-6
CDR3nt: TGTGCCAGCAGCTTAAGAACAATAGTCTCGAGCTCCTATAATTCACCCCTCCACTTT
CDR3aa: CASSLRTIVSSSYNSPLHF

abundance: .
v_gene: TRBV7-9
d_gene: .
j_gene: TRBJ1-6
CDR3nt: TGTGCCAGCAGCACCAGGGAAGAGGATTCACCCCTCCACTTT
CDR3aa: CASSTREEDSPLHF

abundance: .
v_gene: TRBV13
d_gene: .
j_gene: TRBJ2-3
CDR3nt: TGTGCCAGCTCCCTAAAGGGGTACACAGATACGCAGTATTTT
CDR3aa: CASSLKGYTDTQYF

abundance: few
v_gene: TRBV7-2
d_gene: .
j_gene: TRBJ2-7
CDR3nt: TGTGCCAGCAGCTTCCCAGGACAGTACAATGAGCAGTACTTC
CDR3aa: CASSFPGQYNEQYF

abundance: .
v_gene: TRBV12-3/TRBV12-4
d_gene: TRBD2
j_gene: TRBJ2-1
CDR3nt: TGTGCCAGCCAAAGGACTAGCGGGGCCGCTGCGCAGTTCTTC
CDR3aa: CASQRTSGAAAQFF

abundance: .
v_gene: TRBV7-2
d_gene: .
j_gene: TRBJ2-3
CDR3nt: TGTGCCAGCAGCTTAGGTTACAGGGTGGGCACAGATACGCAGTATTTT
CDR3aa: CASSLGYRVGTDTQYF

abundance: .
v_gene: TRBV27
d_gene: TRBD2
j_gene: TRBJ2-3
CDR3nt: TGTGCCAGCAGCCCGACTAGCGGGATGGCTACAGATACGCAGTATTTT
CDR3aa: CASSPTSGMATDTQYF

abundance: .
v_gene: TRBV9
d_gene: TRBD1
j_gene: TRBJ1-5
CDR3nt: TGTGCCAGCAGCCCCCAGGGGGACAGCAGCAATCAGCCCCAGCATTTT
CDR3aa: CASSPQGDSSNQPQHF

abundance: .
v_gene: TRBV9
d_gene: .
j_gene: TRBJ2-1
CDR3nt: TGTGCCAGCAGCGCGCGGGGATACTCCTACAATGAGCAGTTCTTC
CDR3aa: CASSARGYSYNEQFF

abundance: few
v_gene: TRBV3-1
d_gene: TRBD1
j_gene: TRBJ2-4
CDR3nt: TGTGCCAGCAGCCAAGGGGCAGGGGGTAACATTCAGTACTTC
CDR3aa: CASSQGAGGNIQYF

abundance: once
v_gene: TRBV19
d_gene: .
j_gene: TRBJ2-5
CDR3nt: TGTGCCAGTAGTCCTACCCCTCGTGCGGACTGGGAGACCCAGTACTTC
CDR3aa: CASSPTPRADWETQYF

abundance: .
v_gene: TRBV9
d_gene: .
j_gene: TRBJ1-2
CDR3nt: TGTGCCAGCAGCGTAGCGGCAGGGGCTGGCTACACCTTC
CDR3aa: CASSVAAGAGYTF

abundance: many
v_gene: TRBV9
d_gene: .
j_gene: TRBJ1-1
CDR3nt: TGTGCCAGCAGCGTAGAAGGGGGGCTCTCGACTGAAGCTTTCTTT
CDR3aa: CASSVEGGLSTEAFF

abundance: few
v_gene: TRBV21-1
d_gene: .
j_gene: TRBJ2-7
CDR3nt: TGTGCCAGCAGCAAAGCGGACAGGGGTGTCTACGAGCAGTACTTC
CDR3aa: CASSKADRGVYEQYF

abundance: once
v_gene: TRBV2
d_gene: .
j_gene: TRBJ2-5
CDR3nt: TGTGCCAGCAGTGTTGCCCCGCAGGGTTACAATGAGCAGTACTTC
CDR3aa: CASSVAPQGYNEQYF

abundance: few
v_gene: TRBV19
d_gene: .
j_gene: TRBJ2-5
CDR3nt: TGTGCCAGTAGGTTAGTCAACCAAGCACAAGAGACCCAGTACTTC
CDR3aa: CASRLVNQAQETQYF

abundance: .
v_gene: TRBV29-1
d_gene: .
j_gene: TRBJ2-2
CDR3nt: TGCAGCGTTGCTCCACTCACCGGGGAGCTGTTTTTT
CDR3aa: CSVAPLTGELFF

abundance: .
v_gene: TRBV6-1
d_gene: .
j_gene: TRBJ2-7
CDR3nt: TGTGCCATCGTACCGTCGGGGGACGAGCAGTACTTC
CDR3aa: CAIVPSGDEQYF

abundance: .
v_gene: TRBV20-1
d_gene: .
j_gene: TRBJ2-3
CDR3nt: TGCTCTCCTTGGGCGGCAGATACGCAGTATTTT
CDR3aa: CSPWAADTQYF

abundance: .
v_gene: TRBV12-3/TRBV12-4
d_gene: .
j_gene: TRBJ2-7
CDR3nt: TGTGCCAGCAGTCCGCCAGGGAATCGATACGAGCAGTACTTC
CDR3aa: CASSPPGNRYEQYF

abundance: .
v_gene: TRBV6-6
d_gene: TRBD1
j_gene: TRBJ2-4
CDR3nt: TGTGCCAGCAGCTTACAGGGGGGAACCAAAAACATTCAGTACTTC
CDR3aa: CASSLQGGTKNIQYF

abundance: .
v_gene: TRBV14
d_gene: .
j_gene: TRBJ1-2
CDR3nt: TGTGCCAGCAGCCAAGAAGGTGTCGGGAAGTACTATGGCTACACCTTC
CDR3aa: CASSQEGVGKYYGYTF

abundance: .
v_gene: TRBV11-2
d_gene: .
j_gene: TRBJ1-4
CDR3nt: TGTGCCAGCAGCCCCCGCAGAGGTGAAAAACTGTTTTTT
CDR3aa: CASSPRRGEKLFF

abundance: .
v_gene: TRBV20-1
d_gene: TRBD1
j_gene: TRBJ1-2
CDR3nt: TGCAGTGCCCTTGGACAGGCCCGAGGCTACACCTTC
CDR3aa: CSALGQARGYTF

abundance: few
v_gene: TRBV3-1
d_gene: .
j_gene: TRBJ1-2
CDR3nt: TGTGCCAGCAGTCCACATCACCGCTATGGCTACACCTTC
CDR3aa: CASSPHHRYGYTF

abundance: .
v_gene: TRBV9
d_gene: .
j_gene: TRBJ2-3
CDR3nt: TGTGCCAGCAGCGTAGGACGGGGCCAACCAGATACGCAGTATTTT
CDR3aa: CASSVGRGQPDTQYF

abundance: .
v_gene: TRBV18
d_gene: .
j_gene: TRBJ2-7
CDR3nt: TGTGCCAGCTCACAAAACCTAGTCAATGAGCAGTACTTC
CDR3aa: CASSQNLVNEQYF

abundance: few
v_gene: TRBV29-1
d_gene: TRBD1
j_gene: TRBJ2-5
CDR3nt: TGCAGCGTTGAAGGAGGGACAGGGGCTGAGCAGTACTTC
CDR3aa: CSVEGGTGAEQYF

abundance: .
v_gene: TRBV20-1
d_gene: .
j_gene: TRBJ2-7
CDR3nt: TGCAGTGCTAGAGATCGTTACGGGGGAACCTACGAGCAGTACTTC
CDR3aa: CSARDRYGGTYEQYF

abundance: .
v_gene: TRBV5-6
d_gene: TRBD1
j_gene: TRBJ2-3
CDR3nt: TGTGCCAGCAGCTTGGGTCTCAGGGGGACAGGCACAGATACGCAGTATTTT
CDR3aa: CASSLGLRGTGTDTQYF